The next 18 T cell receptor beta chains were all read from a single sample in a study of T cells in tumors after PD-1 blockade. Profiled with immunoSEQ multiplex PCR; TCRdb holds only in-frame clones, not every one. The sample lists about 12,000 clones; roughly 63% were seen once. The specimen comprised tumor tissue, sampled before anti-PD-1 treatment. Receptor source: a human donor with basal cell carcinoma.

The chain couples TRBV27 to TRBJ1-1, with D hard to call. The CDR3 length is 14 residues. Germline V gene sequence: CDR1 MNHEY, CDR2 SMNVEV (reference sequence). The V gene lost 5 bases and the J gene lost 4 bases, with 14 bases spanning the gap. The chain's CDR3 is CASSPDRFATEAFF. CDR3 bases: TGTGCCAGCAGTCCCGATCGGTTCGCCACTGAAGCTTTCTTT.

The V call is TRBV28, the J call TRBJ2-7; TRBD2 matches at 15 bases. V shed 5 bases, J shed 4 bases, and the junction held 12 bases outside the gene matches. Germline values: CDR1 MDHEN, CDR2 SYDVKM. The CDR3 sequence is 18 residues long. The DNA of the CDR3 is TGTGCCAGCAGTCCCGGACTAGCGGGAGGGCCGGGGCGGTACGAGCAGTACTTC. Residues: CASSPGLAGGPGRYEQYF.

V gene TRBV15 combines with J gene TRBJ2-1, with 8 bases fitting TRBD2. The CDR3 covers 16 residues. CDR1 LNHNV and CDR2 YYDKDF come from the germline V gene (reference sequence). The J segment lost 7 bases and the V segment lost 0 bases, leaving 8 bases of the junction unmatched. The CDR3, as DNA: TGTGCCACCAGCAGAGATCCGGTAGCGGGGTCGAATGAGCAGTTCTTC. Translation gives CATSRDPVAGSNEQFF.

The V gene is TRBV27, the J gene TRBJ1-1, with D possibly TRBD1 on 5 matching bases. Between the trimmed V and J ends, which lost 0 bases and 3 bases, there was a span of 11 bases. The CDR3 covers 15 residues. Germline CDR1 is MNHEY and CDR2 is SMNVEV (reference sequence). CDR3 sequence reads: CASSLSGGWDTEAFF. Written as DNA, the CDR3 is TGTGCCAGCAGTTTATCGGGGGGGTGGGACACTGAAGCTTTCTTT.

CDR3: CASSQDLSGGLNTQYF. The CDR3 coding sequence is TGCGCCAGCAGCCAAGATCTGTCAGGGGGCCTAAATACGCAGTATTTT. The rearrangement uses TRBV4-3 and TRBJ2-3, with 8 bases that match TRBD1. V was pared by 0 bases and J by 7 bases, with 9 bases of the junction left unmatched. CDR3 length: 16 amino acids. Germline V gives CDR1 LGHNA, CDR2 YSLEER.

The chain uses TRBV29-1 and TRBJ1-1; no firm D call. CDR1 is SQVTM and CDR2 is ANQGSEA in the germline V gene. The CDR3 loop spans 11 amino acids. The DNA for the CDR3 is TGCAGTGGCTCGGGGAGGACTGAAGCTTTCTTT. Translating it yields CSGSGRTEAFF.

A few counts support this clone. The V call is TRBV15, the J call TRBJ2-1; no clear D. The CDR3 contains 14 residues. Trimming took off 2 bases at V and 6 bases at J, with 11 bases between the two ends. Germline values: CDR1 LNHNV, CDR2 YYDKDF (reference sequence). CDR3 region: CATSRPFGSNEQFF. The CDR3 DNA reads as TGTGCCACCAGCAGACCCTTTGGGTCCAATGAGCAGTTCTTC.

The V gene is TRBV11-3, the J gene TRBJ2-2; weak D call: TRBD1 (5 bases). Between the trimmed V and J ends, which lost 2 bases and 8 bases, there was a span of 15 bases. CDR1 is SGHNT and CDR2 is YENEEA in the germline V gene. The CDR3 extends over 15 amino acids. The CDR3 reads CASSLPGSIGGELFF. The CDR3 nucleotides read TGTGCCAGCAGCTTACCAGGGTCAATCGGGGGGGAGCTGTTTTTT.

J is TRBJ1-5 and V is TRBV30; D remains unclear. Trimming shortened V by 3 bases and J by 5 bases, and 2 bases separated the two germline ends. Germline V gene lookup returns CDR1 GTSNPN and CDR2 SVGIG (reference sequence). This CDR3 is built from 10 residues. DNA of the CDR3: TGTGCCTGGAGGGATCAGCCCCAGCATTTT. Translation: CAWRDQPQHF.

A single count supports this clone. The chain recombines TRBV6-2 or TRBV6-3 with TRBJ2-3, with a possible D match to TRBD2 (5 bases). CDR3 length: 16 residues. The V end was cut by 2 bases, the J end by 1 base, with 13 bases between. Germline V gene sequence: CDR1 MNHEY, CDR2 SVGEGT. CDR3 sequence (DNA): TGTGCCAGCAGTTACCCGGCCTGGAGGCGCACAGATACGCAGTATTTT. This encodes CASSYPAWRRTDTQYF.

The chain recombines TRBV3-1 (or the pseudogene TRBV3-2) with TRBJ2-1, with D unclear. Between the trimmed V and J ends, which lost 5 bases and 0 bases, there was a span of 14 bases. The CDR3 is made up of 16 amino acids. Germline CDR1 and CDR2: LGHDT and YNNKEL (reference sequence). The CDR3 region has the DNA TGTGCCAGCAGCACTCAAGTGGGGATCTCCTACAATGAGCAGTTCTTC. Protein product: CASSTQVGISYNEQFF.

The rearrangement joins TRBV4-3 to TRBJ2-1; no clear D gene. This CDR3 comprises 15 residues. The germline V gene encodes CDR1 LGHNA and CDR2 YSLEER. The V gene lost 5 bases and the J gene lost 1 base, with 12 bases spanning the gap. As DNA, the CDR3 is TGCGCCAGCAGCGGCGGACGTGGTTCCTACAATGAGCAGTTCTTC. Protein sequence: CASSGGRGSYNEQFF.

The CDR3 DNA follows: TGTGCCATCAGTGAGGGAGGGGGGAACACCGGGGAGCTGTTTTTT. This codes for CAISEGGGNTGELFF. The V gene is TRBV10-3, the J gene TRBJ2-2, with D possibly being TRBD1 or TRBD2 (6 bases each). Germline V gene data show CDR1 as ENHRY and CDR2 as SYGVKD. V was pared by 2 bases and J by 1 base, with 8 bases between. The CDR3 length is 15 residues.

By sample fraction, this clone is medium-sized (0.01 to 0.1%). Relative to the germline gene, one junction end is altered; a read error may explain this. V gene TRBV28 combines with J gene TRBJ1-2, with 7 bases aligning to TRBD1. The CDR3 extends over 14 amino acids. Germline-derived CDR1 and CDR2 are MDHEN and SYDVKM. CDR3 region: CASSLQGVNNGYTF. In DNA, the CDR3 is TGTGCCAGCAGTTTACAGGGGGTTAACAATGGCTACACCTTC.

V is TRBV7-8 and J is TRBJ1-2, with 9 bases lining up with TRBD1. This CDR3 is 12 amino acids long. J gave up 14 bases and V 5 bases, and 9 bases lay outside the gene matches. Germline-derived CDR1 and CDR2 are SGHVS and FQNEAQ. CDR3 loop: CASSLYRGQETF. CDR3 sequence (DNA): TGTGCCAGCAGCCTGTACAGGGGGCAGGAAACCTTC.

This chain joins TRBV19 and TRBJ1-1, with D maybe TRBD1 (5 bases). The CDR3 covers 16 residues. Trimming shortened V by 3 bases and J by 2 bases, and 16 bases separated the two germline ends. Germline loops: CDR1 LNHDA, CDR2 SQIVND (reference sequence). The CDR3 DNA reads TGTGCCAGTAGTATCGCCGGGGGGGATATCAACACTGAAGCTTTCTTT. Amino acids: CASSIAGGDINTEAFF.

The rearrangement uses TRBV4-3 and TRBJ2-1; TRBD1 might be the D (6 bases). CDR1 and CDR2 from the germline V gene are LGHNA and YSLEER. The ends were cut back, 0 bases at V and 1 base at J, with 7 bases in the middle. This CDR3 is 15 amino acids long. The CDR3 DNA sequence: TGCGCCAGCAGCCAAGATACAGGGTCCTACAATGAGCAGTTCTTC. Translation: CASSQDTGSYNEQFF.

The rearrangement links TRBV7-8 to TRBJ1-5, with D perhaps TRBD1 (5 bases). This CDR3 is built from 13 residues. V lost 2 bases and J lost 14, with 16 bases in between. Germline V gene data show CDR1 as SGHVS and CDR2 as FQNEAQ. The CDR3 region is CASSLLSGPPEHF. CDR3 in DNA: TGTGCCAGCAGCTTATTATCGGGACCCCCGGAGCATTTT.